Shown below are 10 T cell receptor beta chains from a single sample sequenced in a study of blood T cells in healthy people across ages. It was with a sample-barcoded 5' primer and a J-beta primer mix that a second PCR of roughly 7 to 12 cycles was run. From the 5' RACE reads, TCRdb called clonotypes with MiXCR, one entry per CDR3 protein. The table has about 970,000 distinct CDR3 sequences, roughly 51% seen once; the top ten hold 20% to 25%. Sequenced material: blood. The receptors here all came from a woman in her sixties in good health.

The CDR3 protein is CSAPEGTNYGYTF. The CDR3 DNA follows: TGCAGTGCCCCCGAGGGGACTAACTATGGCTACACCTTC. This chain links TRBV20-1 with TRBJ1-2; tentatively, D is TRBD1 (5 bases). The CDR3 length is 13 residues. Germline V lookup: CDR1 DFQATT, CDR2 SNEGSKA (reference sequence). V was shortened by 6 bases and J by 0 bases, with 11 bases between the two germline ends.

The chain has TRBV29-1 and TRBJ1-2; D perhaps matches TRBD1 (6 bases). The germline CDR1 and CDR2 sequences are SQVTM and ANQGSEA. The CDR3 runs 12 residues. Deletions cut 4 bases from V and 4 bases from J, with 10 bases between. In nucleotides, the CDR3 is TGCAGCGTTGGTGGACAGTCCTATGGCTACACCTTC. It yields the protein CSVGGQSYGYTF. The whole variable domain, filled in from reference TRBV29-1 and TRBJ1-2, reads SAVISQKPSRDICQRGTSLTIQCQVDSQVTMMFWYRQQPGQSLTLIATANQGSEATYESGFVIDKFPISRPNLTFSTLTVSNMSPEDSSIYLCSVGGQSYGYTFGSGTRLTVV.

V and J are TRBV28 and TRBJ2-1, with 8 bases fitting TRBD1. The CDR3 is 16 amino acids. V lost 3 bases and J lost 5; bases outside the gene matches: 9. Germline V gene data show CDR1 as MDHEN and CDR2 as SYDVKM. Written as DNA, the CDR3 is TGTGCCAGCAGTTTCAGAGTGACAGGGGTGAACAATGAGCAGTTCTTC. As protein: CASSFRVTGVNNEQFF.

The chain has TRBV20-1 and TRBJ2-5; D tentatively fits TRBD1 or TRBD2 (6 bases each). The CDR3 spans 17 residues. The ends were cut back, 0 bases at V and 0 bases at J, with 17 bases in the middle. Germline CDR1 reads DFQATT; CDR2 reads SNEGSKA (reference sequence). CDR3 protein: CSARDGGGRSYQETQYF. For the CDR3, the DNA is TGCAGTGCTAGAGATGGAGGGGGTCGCTCCTACCAAGAGACCCAGTACTTC.

The rearrangement links TRBV19 to TRBJ2-6, with D possibly being TRBD1 (5 bases). Trimming cost V 3 bases and J 4 bases, with 10 bases left between them. The CDR3 contains 15 residues. Germline V CDR1 and CDR2: LNHDA, SQIVND (reference sequence). CDR3 nucleotide sequence: TGTGCCAGTAGTATCGGCAGGGCCGGGGCCAACGTCCTGACTTTC. Its translation is CASSIGRAGANVLTF.

The CDR3 protein is CASSFVGVQFF. In DNA, the CDR3 is TGTGCCAGCAGCTTCGTAGGTGTGCAGTTCTTC. The chain couples TRBV7-2 to TRBJ2-1; the D is unclear. This CDR3 has 11 amino acids. CDR1 and CDR2 from the germline V gene are SGHTA and FQGNSA. Trimming took off 3 bases at V and 12 bases at J, with 9 bases between the two ends.

This sequence joins TRBV10-3 and TRBJ2-7; 8 nucleotides align to TRBD2. From germline, CDR1 is ENHRY and CDR2 SYGVKD. V was pared by 2 bases and J by 4 bases, with 10 bases of the junction left unmatched. This CDR3 has 16 residues. CDR3 coding DNA: TGTGCCATCAGTGAGACAATAAAGCGGGAGTGGTACGAGCAGTACTTC. Translated, it gives CAISETIKREWYEQYF.

The chain links TRBV2 to TRBJ2-3; D uncertain. CDR3 length: 13 amino acids. Trimming left V 2 bases short and J 1 base short, with 4 bases between. Germline CDR1 is SNHLY and CDR2 is FYNNEI. CDR3 sequence reads: CASSEQRTDTQYF. In nucleotides, the CDR3 is TGTGCCAGCAGTGAACAGCGCACAGATACGCAGTATTTT.

This clonotype was counted at least ten times. The rearrangement uses TRBV6-5 and TRBJ1-2; weak D call: TRBD1 (5 bases). The germline V gene encodes CDR1 MNHEY and CDR2 SVGAGI. The CDR3 is 16 amino acids. With 5 bases removed from V and 0 bases from J, the gap between germline ends came to 16 bases. This CDR3 reads CASSTGAILANYGYTF. CDR3 bases: TGTGCCAGCAGTACTGGGGCCATACTCGCTAACTATGGCTACACCTTC.

The genes are TRBV7-2 and TRBJ2-3; 9 nucleotides match TRBD2. The J segment lost 8 bases and the V segment lost 1 base, leaving 7 bases of the junction unmatched. The germline CDR1 and CDR2 sequences are SGHTA and FQGNSA. The CDR3 is 15 amino acids. DNA for the CDR3: TGTGCCAGCAGCTTAGTAGTAGCGGGAGTGGGTACGCAGTATTTT. Encoded protein: CASSLVVAGVGTQYF. The full variable domain, in which reference TRBV7-2 and TRBJ2-3 provide the parts outside the CDR3, is GAGVSQSPSNKVTEKGKDVELRCDPISGHTALYWYRQSLGQGLEFLIYFQGNSAPDKSGLPSDRFSAERTGGSVSTLTIQRTQQEDSAVYLCASSLVVAGVGTQYFGPGTRLTVL.